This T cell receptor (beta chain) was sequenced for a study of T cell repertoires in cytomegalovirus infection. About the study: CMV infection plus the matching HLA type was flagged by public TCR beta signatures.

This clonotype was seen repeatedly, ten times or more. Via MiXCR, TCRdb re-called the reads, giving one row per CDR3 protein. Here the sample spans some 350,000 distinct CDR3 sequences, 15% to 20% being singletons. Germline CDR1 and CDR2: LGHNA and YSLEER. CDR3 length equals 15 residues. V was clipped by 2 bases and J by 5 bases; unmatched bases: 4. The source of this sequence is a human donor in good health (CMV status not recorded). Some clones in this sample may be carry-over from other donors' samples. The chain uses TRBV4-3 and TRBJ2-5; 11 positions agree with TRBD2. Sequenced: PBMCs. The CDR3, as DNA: TGCGCCAGCAGCCAATTAGCGGGAGGGACGGAGACCCAGTACTTC. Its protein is CASSQLAGGTETQYF.